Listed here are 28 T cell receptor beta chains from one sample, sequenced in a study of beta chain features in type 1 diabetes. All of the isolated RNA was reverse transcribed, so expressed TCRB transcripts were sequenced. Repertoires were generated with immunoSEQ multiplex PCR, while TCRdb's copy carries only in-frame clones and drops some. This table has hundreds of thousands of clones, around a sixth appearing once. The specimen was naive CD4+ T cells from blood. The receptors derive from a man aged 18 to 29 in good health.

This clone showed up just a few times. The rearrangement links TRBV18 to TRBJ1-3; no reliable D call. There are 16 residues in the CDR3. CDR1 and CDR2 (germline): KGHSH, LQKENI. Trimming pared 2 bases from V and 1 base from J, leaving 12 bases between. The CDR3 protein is CASSPVNSNSGNTIYF. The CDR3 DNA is TGTGCCAGCTCACCAGTTAACAGCAATTCTGGAAACACCATATATTTT.

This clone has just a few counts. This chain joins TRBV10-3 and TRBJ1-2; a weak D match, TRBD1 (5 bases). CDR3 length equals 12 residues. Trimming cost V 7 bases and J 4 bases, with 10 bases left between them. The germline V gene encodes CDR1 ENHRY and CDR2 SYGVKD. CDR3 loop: CAITGVRYGYTF. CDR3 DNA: TGTGCCATCACGGGGGTCCGCTATGGCTACACCTTC.

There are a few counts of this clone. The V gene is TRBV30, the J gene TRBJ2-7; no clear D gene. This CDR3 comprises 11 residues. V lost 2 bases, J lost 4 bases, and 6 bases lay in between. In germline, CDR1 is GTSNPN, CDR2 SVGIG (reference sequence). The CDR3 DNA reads TGTGCCTGGAGTACGAGGTACGAGCAGTACTTC. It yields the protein CAWSTRYEQYF.

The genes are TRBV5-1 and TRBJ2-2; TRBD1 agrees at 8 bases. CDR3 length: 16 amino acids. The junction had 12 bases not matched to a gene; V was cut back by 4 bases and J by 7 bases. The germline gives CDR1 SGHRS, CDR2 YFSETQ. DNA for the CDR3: TGCGCCAGCAGCGGGTCCGGGACAGGACCCAACGGGGAGCTGTTTTTT. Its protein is CASSGSGTGPNGELFF.

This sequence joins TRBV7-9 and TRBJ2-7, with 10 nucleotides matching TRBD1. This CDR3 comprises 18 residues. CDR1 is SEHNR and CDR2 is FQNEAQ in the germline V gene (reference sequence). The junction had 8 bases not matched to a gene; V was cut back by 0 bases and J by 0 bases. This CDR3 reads CASSLAAFRTGGSYEQYF. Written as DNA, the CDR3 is TGTGCCAGCAGCTTAGCAGCATTCAGGACAGGGGGCTCCTACGAGCAGTACTTC.

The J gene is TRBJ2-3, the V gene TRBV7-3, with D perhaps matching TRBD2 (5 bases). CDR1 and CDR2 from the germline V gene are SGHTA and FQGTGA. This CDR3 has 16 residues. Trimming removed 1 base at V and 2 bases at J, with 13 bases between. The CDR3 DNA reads TGTGCCAGCAGCTTAAGGCTAGCCACGGCCACAGATACGCAGTATTTT. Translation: CASSLRLATATDTQYF.

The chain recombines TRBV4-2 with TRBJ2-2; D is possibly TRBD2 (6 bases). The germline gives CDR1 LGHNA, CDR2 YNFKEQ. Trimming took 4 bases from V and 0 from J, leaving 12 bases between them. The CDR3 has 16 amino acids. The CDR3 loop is CASSPSGLSNTGELFF. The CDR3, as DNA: TGTGCCAGCAGCCCAAGCGGACTATCGAACACCGGGGAGCTGTTTTTT.

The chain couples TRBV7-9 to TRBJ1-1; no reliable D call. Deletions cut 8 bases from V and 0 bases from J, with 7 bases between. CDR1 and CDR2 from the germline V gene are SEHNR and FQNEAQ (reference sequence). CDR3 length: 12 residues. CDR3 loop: CASGELNTEAFF. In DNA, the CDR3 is TGTGCCAGCGGGGAGTTGAACACTGAAGCTTTCTTT.

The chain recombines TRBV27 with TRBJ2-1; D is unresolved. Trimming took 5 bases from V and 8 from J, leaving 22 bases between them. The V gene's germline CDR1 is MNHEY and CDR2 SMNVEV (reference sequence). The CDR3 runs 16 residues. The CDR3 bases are TGTGCCAGCAGTCCCACCGTCGGGCCCCCGAAGTATGAGCAGTTCTTC. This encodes CASSPTVGPPKYEQFF.

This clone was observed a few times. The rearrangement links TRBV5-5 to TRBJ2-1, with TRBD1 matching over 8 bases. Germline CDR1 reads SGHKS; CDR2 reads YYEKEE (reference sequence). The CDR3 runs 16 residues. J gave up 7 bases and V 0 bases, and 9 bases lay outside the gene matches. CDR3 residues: CASSLGDGQGMNEQFF. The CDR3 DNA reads TGTGCCAGCAGCTTGGGGGACGGACAGGGTATGAATGAGCAGTTCTTC. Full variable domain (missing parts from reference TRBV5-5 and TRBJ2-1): DAGVTQSPTHLIKTRGQQVTLRCSPISGHKSVSWYQQVLGQGPQFIFQYYEKEERGRGNFPDRFSARQFPNYSSELNVNALLLGDSALYLCASSLGDGQGMNEQFFGPGTRLTVL.

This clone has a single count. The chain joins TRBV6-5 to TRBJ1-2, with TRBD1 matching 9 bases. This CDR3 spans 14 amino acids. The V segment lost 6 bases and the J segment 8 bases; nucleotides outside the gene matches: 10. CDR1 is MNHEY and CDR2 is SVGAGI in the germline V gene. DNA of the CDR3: TGTGCCAGCAGGCCTCCGGGACAGGGAGGAGGCTACACCTTC. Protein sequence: CASRPPGQGGGYTF.

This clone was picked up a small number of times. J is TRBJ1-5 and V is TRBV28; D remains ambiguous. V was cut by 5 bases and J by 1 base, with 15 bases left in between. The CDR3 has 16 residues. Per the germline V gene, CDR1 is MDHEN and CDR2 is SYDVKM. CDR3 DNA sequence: TGTGCCAGCAGTCCGCCGGGTTACAGAAGCAATCAGCCCCAGCATTTT. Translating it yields CASSPPGYRSNQPQHF.

Here the CDR3 DNA reads TGCGCCAGCAGCATTCGGACAGGGGGCGAAGTCTCTGAAGCTTTCTTT. Translation gives CASSIRTGGEVSEAFF. The V and J genes are TRBV5-1 and TRBJ1-1; 11 bases map to TRBD1. Per the germline V gene, CDR1 is SGHRS and CDR2 is YFSETQ. After removal of 4 bases from V and 6 bases from J, the junction contained 11 bases not matched to a gene. The CDR3 extends over 16 amino acids.

CDR3 in DNA: TGTGCCAGCAGCGTAGGACTAGCGGAGGATGAGCAGTTCTTC. Its translation is CASSVGLAEDEQFF. The V gene is TRBV9, the J gene TRBJ2-1, with 9 bases identical to TRBD2. Unmatched junction bases numbered 3, after V lost 0 bases and J lost 8 bases. Germline CDR1 is SGDLS and CDR2 is YYNGEE. The CDR3 loop spans 14 amino acids. Using reference TRBV9 and TRBJ2-1 for the parts outside the CDR3, the full variable domain is DSGVTQTPKHLITATGQRVTLRCSPRSGDLSVYWYQQSLDQGLQFLIQYYNGEERAKGNILERFSAQQFPDLHSELNLSSLELGDSALYFCASSVGLAEDEQFFGPGTRLTVL.

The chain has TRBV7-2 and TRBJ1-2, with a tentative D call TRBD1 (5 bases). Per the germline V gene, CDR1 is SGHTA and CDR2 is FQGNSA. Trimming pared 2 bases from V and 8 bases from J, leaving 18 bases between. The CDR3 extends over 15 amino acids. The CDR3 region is CASSLFEVRVGGYTF. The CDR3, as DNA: TGTGCCAGCAGCTTATTCGAGGTCAGGGTTGGCGGCTACACCTTC.

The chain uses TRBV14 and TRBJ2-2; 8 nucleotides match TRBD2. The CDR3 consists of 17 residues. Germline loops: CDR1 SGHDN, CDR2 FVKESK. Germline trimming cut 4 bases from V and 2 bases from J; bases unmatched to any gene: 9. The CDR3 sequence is CASSRVRLARNTGELFF. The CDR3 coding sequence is TGTGCCAGCAGCCGAGTCCGACTAGCGAGAAACACCGGGGAGCTGTTTTTT.

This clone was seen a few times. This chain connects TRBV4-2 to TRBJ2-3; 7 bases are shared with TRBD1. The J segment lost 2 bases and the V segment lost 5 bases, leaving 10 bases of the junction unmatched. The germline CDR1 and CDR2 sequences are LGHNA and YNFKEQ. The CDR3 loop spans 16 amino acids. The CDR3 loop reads CASSGRDSGYTDTQYF. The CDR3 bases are TGTGCCAGCAGCGGCCGGGACAGCGGCTACACAGATACGCAGTATTTT.

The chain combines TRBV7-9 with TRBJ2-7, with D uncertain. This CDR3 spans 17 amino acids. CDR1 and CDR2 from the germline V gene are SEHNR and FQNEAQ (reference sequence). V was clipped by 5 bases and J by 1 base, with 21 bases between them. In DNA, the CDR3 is TGTGCCAGCAGCACCCCCGACGGGCAGGAACATTCCTACGAGCAGTACTTC. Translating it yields CASSTPDGQEHSYEQYF.

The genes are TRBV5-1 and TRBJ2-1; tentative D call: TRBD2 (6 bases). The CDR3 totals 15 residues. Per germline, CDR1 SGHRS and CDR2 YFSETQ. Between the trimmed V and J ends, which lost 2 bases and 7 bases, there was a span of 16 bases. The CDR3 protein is CASSFAGGTGNEQFF. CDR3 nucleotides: TGCGCCAGCAGCTTCGCCGGCGGGACGGGGAATGAGCAGTTCTTC.

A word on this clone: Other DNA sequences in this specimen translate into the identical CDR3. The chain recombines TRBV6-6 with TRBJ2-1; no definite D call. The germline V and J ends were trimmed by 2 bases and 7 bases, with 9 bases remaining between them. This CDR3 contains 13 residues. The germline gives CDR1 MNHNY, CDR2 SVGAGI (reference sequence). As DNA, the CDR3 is TGTGCCAGCAGTTACCCCGGAAGGAATGAGCAGTTCTTC. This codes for CASSYPGRNEQFF.

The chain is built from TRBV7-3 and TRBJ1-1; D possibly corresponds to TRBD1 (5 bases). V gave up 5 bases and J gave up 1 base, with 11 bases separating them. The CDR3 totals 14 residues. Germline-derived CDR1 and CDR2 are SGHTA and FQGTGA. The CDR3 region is CASSVDQGNTEAFF. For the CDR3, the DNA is TGTGCCAGCAGCGTAGATCAGGGGAACACTGAAGCTTTCTTT.

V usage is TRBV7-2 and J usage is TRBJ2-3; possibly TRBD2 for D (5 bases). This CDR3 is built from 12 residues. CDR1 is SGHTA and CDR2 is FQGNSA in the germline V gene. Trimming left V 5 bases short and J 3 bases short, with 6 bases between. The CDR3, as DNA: TGTGCCAGCAGCCGAGGGACAGATACGCAGTATTTT. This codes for CASSRGTDTQYF.

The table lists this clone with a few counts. The CDR3 here is CASSVPGSSTDTQYF. The DNA for the CDR3 is TGTGCCAGCAGCGTCCCGGGATCTAGCACAGATACGCAGTATTTT. The chain has TRBV7-3 and TRBJ2-3; tentatively, D is TRBD2 (5 bases). Trimming took 5 bases from V and 0 from J, leaving 12 bases between them. The CDR3 length is 15 residues. Germline loops: CDR1 SGHTA, CDR2 FQGTGA.

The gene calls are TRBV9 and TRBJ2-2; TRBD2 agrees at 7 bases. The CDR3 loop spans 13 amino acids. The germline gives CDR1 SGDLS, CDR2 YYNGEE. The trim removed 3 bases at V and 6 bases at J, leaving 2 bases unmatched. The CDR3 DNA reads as TGTGCCAGCAGCGCTACTAGCGCCGGGGAGCTGTTTTTT. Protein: CASSATSAGELFF.

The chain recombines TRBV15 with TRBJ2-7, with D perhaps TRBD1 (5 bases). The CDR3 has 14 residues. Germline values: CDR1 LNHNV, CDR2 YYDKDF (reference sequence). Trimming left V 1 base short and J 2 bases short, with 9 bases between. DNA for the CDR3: TGTGCCACCAGCAGAGCTGCAGGGCCCTACGAGCAGTACTTC. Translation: CATSRAAGPYEQYF.

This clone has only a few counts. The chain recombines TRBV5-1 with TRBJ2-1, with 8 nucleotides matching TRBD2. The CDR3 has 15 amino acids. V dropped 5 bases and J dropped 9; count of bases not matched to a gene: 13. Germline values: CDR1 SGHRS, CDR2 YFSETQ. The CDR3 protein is CASSPGLVGMGEQFF. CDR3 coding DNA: TGCGCCAGCAGTCCGGGACTAGTAGGAATGGGTGAGCAGTTCTTC.

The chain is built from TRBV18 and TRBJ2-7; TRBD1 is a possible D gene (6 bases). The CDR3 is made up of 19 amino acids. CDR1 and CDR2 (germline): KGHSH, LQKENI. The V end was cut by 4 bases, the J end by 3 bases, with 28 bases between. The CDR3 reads CASSRRRTVRRQEDYEQYF. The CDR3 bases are TGTGCCAGCTCACGAAGGAGGACCGTTCGGAGACAGGAGGACTACGAGCAGTACTTC.

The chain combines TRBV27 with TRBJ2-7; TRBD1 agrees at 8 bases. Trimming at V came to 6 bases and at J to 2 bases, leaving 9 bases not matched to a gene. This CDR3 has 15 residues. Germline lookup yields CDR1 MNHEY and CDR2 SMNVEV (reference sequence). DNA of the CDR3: TGTGCCAGCAGGGCCACCGGACAGGGTCCCTACGAGCAGTACTTC. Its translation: CASRATGQGPYEQYF.